This TCR beta chain came from a study of T cells in Graves' hyperthyroidism and ophthalmopathy. RNA transcripts yielded amplified TCR beta CDR3 regions. With the HTBI primer set, the TCR CDR3 went through a first round of RT-PCR. Using its own MiXCR run on the multiplex PCR reads, TCRdb lists one record per CDR3 protein. This repertoire shows 400,000 to 600,000 distinct CDR3 sequences, 15% to 20% found once; its top ten account for 25% to 30%. Individuals with ophthalmopathy presented a Clinical Activity Score of at least 3, a NOSPECS grade of at least 4 and a duration under 3 months. The PBMCs were taken from around 10 ml of fresh peripheral blood. CDR1 and CDR2 (germline): DFQATT, SNEGSKA (reference sequence). V was clipped by 0 bases and J by 9 bases; unmatched bases: 15. The length of the CDR3 is 18 residues.

The receptor comes from a woman aged 30 to 39 with Graves' ophthalmopathy. Material: blood. The rearrangement links TRBV20-1 to TRBJ1-6, with TRBD1 identical over 9 bases. The CDR3 loop reads CSARDKPLWTGDISPLHF. CDR3 nucleotides: TGCAGTGCTAGAGATAAGCCCCTATGGACAGGGGATATTTCACCCCTCCACTTT.